The 3 T cell receptor beta chains given below trace back to one sample, sequenced in a study of T cell changes during pregnancy in multiple sclerosis. Using immunoSEQ multiplex PCR, the repertoire was profiled, and TCRdb retains in-frame clones only, with some absent. Among 85,000 to 100,000 clones, 85% to 95% were seen once, and the ten largest hold about 2%. Sequencing was performed on peripheral blood, taken after pregnancy. The receptor set was obtained from a female donor with multiple sclerosis, enrolled in a pregnancy study.

This clone was observed a few times. Relative to the germline gene, one junction end is altered; a read error may explain this. The chain combines TRBV2 with TRBJ1-2, with TRBD1 as a possible D gene (6 bases). This CDR3 region has 13 residues. Germline V gene data show CDR1 as SNHLY and CDR2 as FYNNEI. CDR3: CASSEQGTGTTIF. CDR3 in DNA: TGTGCCAGCAGTGAACAGGGAACAGGGACGACGATATTC.

The chain combines TRBV27 with TRBJ1-2, with D possibly TRBD1 on 5 matching bases. The V end lost 7 bases, the J end lost 3 bases, and 12 bases lay between the germline ends. This CDR3 has 13 amino acids. CDR1 is MNHEY, CDR2 SMNVEV, per germline (reference sequence). CDR3 residues: CASKRDGDYGYTF. CDR3 nucleotides: TGTGCCAGCAAGCGGGACGGGGACTATGGCTACACCTTC.

The chain links TRBV4-1 to TRBJ1-5, with D possibly matching TRBD1 (6 bases). From germline, CDR1 is MGHRA and CDR2 YSYEKL. This CDR3 has 14 amino acids. Trimming shortened V by 4 bases and J by 6 bases, and 13 bases separated the two germline ends. CDR3: CASSPTGGIQPQHF. The CDR3 region has the DNA TGCGCCAGCAGCCCCACGGGGGGCATTCAGCCCCAGCATTTT.